This T cell receptor (beta chain) comes out of a study of T cell responses to AZD1222 COVID-19 vaccine. Notes on the study in general: White British people made up most donors, females outnumbered males, and clonal diversity was possibly underestimated.

In regard to this clone: Its antigen is as yet unknown.

Only in-frame clones appear in the TCRdb table, and some are missing; sequencing was by immunoSEQ multiplex PCR. The sample contains approximately 120,000 clones, roughly nine tenths of which appear only once. Germline V gives CDR1 SGHTA, CDR2 FQGNSA. The CDR3 is made up of 13 amino acids. Trimming shortened V by 5 bases and J by 4 bases, and 10 bases separated the two germline ends. The sequence derives from an adult in good health. The gene calls are TRBV7-2 and TRBJ2-3; D is perhaps TRBD2 (6 bases). Material: peripheral blood, obtained on day 0 of AZD1222 vaccination. CDR3 sequence reads: CASSLPGADTQYF. The CDR3 DNA sequence: TGTGCCAGCAGCCTACCGGGGGCAGATACGCAGTATTTT.